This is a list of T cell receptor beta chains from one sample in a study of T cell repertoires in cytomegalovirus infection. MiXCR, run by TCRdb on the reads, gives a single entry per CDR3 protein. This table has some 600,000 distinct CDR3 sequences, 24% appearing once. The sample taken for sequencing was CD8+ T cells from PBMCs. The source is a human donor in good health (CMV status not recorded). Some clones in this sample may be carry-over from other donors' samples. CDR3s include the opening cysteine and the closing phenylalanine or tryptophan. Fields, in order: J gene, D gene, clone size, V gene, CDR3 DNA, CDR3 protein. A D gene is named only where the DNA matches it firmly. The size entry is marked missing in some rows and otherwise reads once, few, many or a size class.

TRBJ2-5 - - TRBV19 TGTGCCAGTAGTGAAGAGGCCCGGGACCAGTACTTC CASSEEARDQYF
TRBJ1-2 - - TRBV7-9 TGTGCCAGCAGCTTTGGGGGAAGGGGCTACACCTTC CASSFGGRGYTF
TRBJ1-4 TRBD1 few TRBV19 TGTGCCAGTAGTCCCACGGACAGGGAGGGCGAAAAACTGTTTTTT CASSPTDREGEKLFF
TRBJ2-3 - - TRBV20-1 TGCAGTCCCCGAGTTGCGGACGCCACAGATACGCAGTATTTT CSPRVADATDTQYF
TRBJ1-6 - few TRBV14 TGTGCCAGCAGCCAAGACCGATCTAATTCACCCCTCCACTTT CASSQDRSNSPLHF
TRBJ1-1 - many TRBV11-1 TGTGCCAGCCGGTCCAGGGATATGAACACTGAAGCTTTCTTT CASRSRDMNTEAFF
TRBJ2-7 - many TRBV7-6 TGTGCCAGCAGCCCTCGGGTGGAGGTCAGCGAGCAGTACTTC CASSPRVEVSEQYF
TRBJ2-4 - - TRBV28 TGTGCCAGCAGTCCGCCGGGACTAGCCAAAAACATTCAGTACTTC CASSPPGLAKNIQYF
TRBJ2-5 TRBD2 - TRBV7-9 TGTGCCAGCAGTAGGGGCGGGGGAAGCCTTTACCAAGAGACCCAGTACTTT CASSRGGGSLYQETQYF
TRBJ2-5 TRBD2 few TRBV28 TGTGCCAGCAGCCGGACTAGCGGGGATAAGACCCAGTACTTC CASSRTSGDKTQYF
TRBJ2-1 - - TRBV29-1 TGCAGCGTTGAAGGGTGGGGGACACCGATCCCCAGGCCTCACAATGAGCAGTTCTTC CSVEGWGTPIPRPHNEQFF
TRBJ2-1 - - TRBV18 TGTGCCAGCTCTATAGGGGGGCTCGTTTACAATGAGCAGTTCTTC CASSIGGLVYNEQFF
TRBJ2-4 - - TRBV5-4 TGTGCCAGCAGCCCCTACAGGGAGGGTGCCCAAAACATTCAGTACTTC CASSPYREGAQNIQYF
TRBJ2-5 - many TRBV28 TGTGCCAGCAGTTTAGAAGGGGGGGGCTTGGGGGAGACCCAGTACTTC CASSLEGGGLGETQYF
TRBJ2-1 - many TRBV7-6 TGTGCCAGCAGCTTAGGTGCAGGGACCAATGAGCAGTTCTTC CASSLGAGTNEQFF
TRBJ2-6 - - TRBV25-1 - CASSGGTSVLTF
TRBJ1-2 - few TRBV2 TGTGCCAGCAGTGAAACGGGACTTAACTATGGCTACACCTTC CASSETGLNYGYTF
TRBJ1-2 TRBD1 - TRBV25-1 TGTGCCAGCAGTGGCCGGGACAGTGCCGAGGGCTACACCTTC CASSGRDSAEGYTF
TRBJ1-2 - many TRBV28 TGTGCCAGCAGTTTATTCCCCGCTAACTATGGCTACACCTTC CASSLFPANYGYTF
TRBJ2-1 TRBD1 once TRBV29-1 TGCAGCGTTGAGACAGGGCGAGCCTACAATGAGCAGTTCTTC CSVETGRAYNEQFF
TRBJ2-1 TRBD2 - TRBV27 TGTGCCAGCAGTTTATACCCCCGGGAGGCAGCCTACAATGAGCAGTTCTTC CASSLYPREAAYNEQFF
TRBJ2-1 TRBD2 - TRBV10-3 TGTGCCATCAGTGGTTTGACTAGCGGGGGGTCGGATGAGCAGTTCTTC CAISGLTSGGSDEQFF
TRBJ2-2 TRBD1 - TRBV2 TGTGCCAGACAGGGGGCGGTCACCGGGGAGCTGTTTTTT CARQGAVTGELFF
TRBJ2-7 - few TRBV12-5 TGTGCTAGTGGTTTTGCAGGGGGGAAGGAGTCCTACGAGCAGTACTTC CASGFAGGKESYEQYF
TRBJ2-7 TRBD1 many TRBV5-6 TGTGCCAGCAGCTCATGGTGGGACAGGGACGCCTACGAGCAGTACTTC CASSSWWDRDAYEQYF
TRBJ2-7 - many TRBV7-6 TGTGCCAGCAGTCAACTCGGGGTCTACGAGCAGTACTTC CASSQLGVYEQYF
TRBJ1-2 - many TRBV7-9 TGTGCCAGCAGCTTAGACAGAGGTAACTATGGCTACACCTTC CASSLDRGNYGYTF
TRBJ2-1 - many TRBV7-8 TGTGCCAGCAGCTTAGCGCTCAGGATTGATGAGCAGTTCTTC CASSLALRIDEQFF
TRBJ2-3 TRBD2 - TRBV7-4 TGTGCCTCCTCGACTAGCGGGGCCCGAGATACGCAGTATTTT CASSTSGARDTQYF